These 15 T cell receptor beta chains share one sample of origin, sequenced in a study of T cells in Graves' hyperthyroidism and ophthalmopathy (dated by TCRdb to between 2018 and 2021). The protocol used for the library was multiplex PCR. The instrument was an Illumina HiSeq 2000. TCR beta CDR3 regions were amplified from RNA transcripts. The first round of RT-PCR for the TCR CDR3 was performed with the HTBI primer set and the Qiagen OneStep RT-PCR kit. TCRdb passed the public sequencing reads through fastp at Q25 and MiXCR, retaining productive beta sequences. Rows merge per CDR3 protein into single entries with the most common DNA and genes. Present in this sample are 250,000 to 300,000 distinct CDR3 sequences, roughly 14% of which were seen just once. Roughly 7.5% of the sample lies in the top ten. Material for sequencing was blood. Receptors originate from a woman aged 25-40 years with Graves' hyperthyroidism that later progressed to Graves' ophthalmopathy.

This clonotype was observed a handful of times. The chain employs TRBV6-1 and TRBJ2-7; 12 positions agree with TRBD2. With 6 bases clipped from V and 0 bases from J, the junction kept 15 bases outside the gene matches. Germline CDR1 and CDR2: MNHNS and SASEGT. The CDR3 has 19 amino acids. The DNA of the CDR3 is TGTGCCAGCAGCCACGGTCCGGGACTAGCGGGCTACACCTCCTACGAGCAGTACTTC. Translation gives CASSHGPGLAGYTSYEQYF.

This clonotype was picked up many times. V is TRBV12-3 or TRBV12-4 and J is TRBJ2-1; TRBD1 aligns across 7 bases. The CDR3 spans 13 residues. Trimming at V came to 6 bases and at J to 5 bases, leaving 4 bases not matched to a gene. The CDR3 spells CASRGQPNNEQFF. DNA for the CDR3: TGTGCCAGCAGGGGACAGCCCAACAATGAGCAGTTCTTC.

This clonotype was seen many times. The chain combines TRBV12-3 or TRBV12-4 with TRBJ2-3; unclear D gene. The V end was cut by 1 base, the J end by 7 bases, with 3 bases between. The CDR3 sequence is 11 residues long. The CDR3 sequence is CASSLENTQYF. CDR3 bases: TGTGCCAGCAGTTTAGAGAATACGCAGTATTTT.

This clonotype was counted at least ten times. In nucleotides, the CDR3 is TGTGCCAGCAGCTTTGTGGCAGCTTCCTACAATGAGCAGTTCTTC. Translating it yields CASSFVAASYNEQFF. The chain is built from TRBV11-3 and TRBJ2-1; D remains unclear. This CDR3 contains 15 residues. V was clipped by 3 bases and J by 1 base, with 10 bases between them. CDR1 is SGHNT, CDR2 YENEEA, per germline.

In its sample, this clonotype was seen many times. This chain links TRBV6-1 with TRBJ1-1; D ambiguous. With 2 bases removed from V and 4 bases from J, the gap between germline ends came to 8 bases. Per germline, CDR1 MNHNS and CDR2 SASEGT. The CDR3 length is 13 residues. CDR3 sequence: CASSELGGTEAFF. CDR3 DNA sequence: TGTGCCAGCAGTGAACTGGGAGGCACTGAAGCTTTCTTT.

This clonotype has at least ten counts. The CDR3 nucleotides read TGTGCCAGCAGGAACACAGATACGCAGTATTTT. This sequence encodes CASRNTDTQYF. The V gene is TRBV7-2, the J gene TRBJ2-3; no clear D. The CDR3 has 11 residues. V was clipped by 6 bases and J by 2 bases, with 3 bases between them. Germline CDR1 SGHTA, CDR2 FQGNSA.

This clonotype has more than one count but fewer than ten. The CDR3 bases are TGTGCCAGCAGTTACGGGTATGAATCGGAAGAGACCCAGTACTTC. This translates into CASSYGYESEETQYF. J is TRBJ2-5 and V is TRBV6-5, with no clear D. The CDR3 covers 15 residues. Germline V CDR1 and CDR2: MNHEY, SVGAGI. V was trimmed by 2 bases and J by 3 bases, leaving 13 bases between them.

This clonotype was observed many times. The chain recombines TRBV18 with TRBJ2-2; D might be TRBD1 or TRBD2, each matching 5 bases. The CDR3 is 14 amino acids. Trimming took off 2 bases at V and 6 bases at J, with 10 bases between the two ends. Germline V gene sequence: CDR1 KGHSH, CDR2 LQKENI. CDR3 amino acids: CASSPTGTSGELFF. In DNA, the CDR3 is TGTGCCAGCTCACCAACTGGGACCTCCGGGGAGCTGTTTTTT.

This clonotype was detected only a few times. This chain uses TRBV20-1 with TRBJ2-1, with TRBD2 identical over 12 bases. Per the germline V gene, CDR1 is DFQATT and CDR2 is SNEGSKA (reference sequence). The ends lost 5 bases at V and 8 bases at J; junction bases unmatched: 7. The CDR3 runs to 14 residues. The CDR3 reads CSAPRLAGADEQFF. The CDR3 DNA reads as TGCAGTGCTCCCCGACTAGCGGGAGCGGATGAGCAGTTCTTC.

This clonotype was detected many times. This chain connects TRBV7-6 to TRBJ2-7; TRBD1 aligns across 8 bases. V dropped 5 bases and J dropped 3; count of bases not matched to a gene: 9. Germline V lookup: CDR1 SGHVS, CDR2 FNYEAQ. This CDR3 region has 15 residues. The CDR3 coding sequence is TGTGCCAGCAGCCAACTCCGGGACAGGTTCTACGAGCAGTACTTC. Protein sequence: CASSQLRDRFYEQYF.

This clonotype was counted many times. V is TRBV29-1 and J is TRBJ2-7, with 8 positions matching TRBD2. CDR1 is SQVTM, CDR2 ANQGSEA, per germline. V was pared by 4 bases and J by 2 bases, with 4 bases of the junction left unmatched. The CDR3 contains 13 residues. CDR3 amino acids: CSVAPGGAYEQYF. CDR3 nucleotides: TGCAGCGTTGCCCCCGGGGGGGCCTACGAGCAGTACTTC.

The CDR3 DNA follows: TGTGCCAGCAGTTTATCTAGGGGCACTGAAGCTTTCTTT. Protein product: CASSLSRGTEAFF. This chain connects TRBV27 to TRBJ1-1, with D tentatively TRBD1 (5 bases). Germline CDR1 reads MNHEY; CDR2 reads SMNVEV (reference sequence). Trimming took 0 bases from V and 4 from J, leaving 6 bases between them. This CDR3 contains 13 residues.

The table lists this clonotype with many counts. V and J are TRBV6-5 and TRBJ2-7; D may be TRBD2 (6 bases). This CDR3 region has 13 residues. CDR1 is MNHEY and CDR2 is SVGAGI in the germline V gene. V was clipped by 2 bases and J by 5 bases, with 10 bases between them. The CDR3 region has the DNA TGTGCCAGCAGTTACGCGGGAATGGACGAGCAGTACTTC. It specifies CASSYAGMDEQYF.

This clonotype was detected many times. The chain carries TRBV7-9 and TRBJ2-1, with D possibly TRBD2 on 5 matching bases. The CDR3 consists of 13 residues. Germline V gene sequence: CDR1 SEHNR, CDR2 FQNEAQ (reference sequence). V dropped 7 bases and J dropped 9 bases, with 16 bases sitting between them. The CDR3 DNA follows: TGTGCCAGCATTTCCCCGGGGTACGGTGAGCAGTTCTTC. It yields the protein CASISPGYGEQFF.

As for this clonotype: A much larger clone sits a single nucleotide away, making a read error possible. The chain combines TRBV10-3 with TRBJ2-5; a possible D gene is TRBD1 (5 bases). The CDR3 sequence is 13 residues long. The germline V gene encodes CDR1 ENHRY and CDR2 SYGVKD. CDR3 sequence reads: CAISSRAQETQCF. The CDR3 DNA is TGTGCCATCAGTAGCAGGGCCCAAGAGACCCAGTGCTTC.